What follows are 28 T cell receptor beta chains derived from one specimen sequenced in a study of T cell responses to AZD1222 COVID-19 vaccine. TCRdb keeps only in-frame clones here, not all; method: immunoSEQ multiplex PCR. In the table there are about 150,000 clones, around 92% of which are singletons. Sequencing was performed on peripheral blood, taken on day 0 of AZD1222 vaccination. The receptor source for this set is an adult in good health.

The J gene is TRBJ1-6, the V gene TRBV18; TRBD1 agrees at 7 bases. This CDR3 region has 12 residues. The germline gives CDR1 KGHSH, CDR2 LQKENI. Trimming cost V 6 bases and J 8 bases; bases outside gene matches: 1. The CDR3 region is CASSTGDSPLHF. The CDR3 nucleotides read TGTGCCAGCTCCACAGGGGATTCACCCCTCCACTTT. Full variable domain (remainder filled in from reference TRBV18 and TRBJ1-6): NAGVMQNPRHLVRRRGQEARLRCSPMKGHSHVYWYRQLPEEGLKFMVYLQKENIIDESGMPKERFSAEFPKEGPSILRIQQVVRGDSAAYFCASSTGDSPLHFGNGTRLTVT.

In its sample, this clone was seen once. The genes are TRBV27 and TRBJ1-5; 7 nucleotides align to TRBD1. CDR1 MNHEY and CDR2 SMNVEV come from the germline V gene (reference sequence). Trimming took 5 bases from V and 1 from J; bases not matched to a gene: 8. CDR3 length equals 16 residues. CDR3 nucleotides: TGTGCCAGCAGTCCTCGACAGGGTGGGAGCAATCAGCCCCAGCATTTT. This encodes CASSPRQGGSNQPQHF.

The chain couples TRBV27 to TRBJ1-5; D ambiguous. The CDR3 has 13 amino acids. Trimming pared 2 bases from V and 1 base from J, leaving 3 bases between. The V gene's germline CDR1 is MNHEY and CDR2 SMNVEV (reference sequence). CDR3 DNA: TGTGCCAGCAGTTTAATGAGCAATCAGCCCCAGCATTTT. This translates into CASSLMSNQPQHF.

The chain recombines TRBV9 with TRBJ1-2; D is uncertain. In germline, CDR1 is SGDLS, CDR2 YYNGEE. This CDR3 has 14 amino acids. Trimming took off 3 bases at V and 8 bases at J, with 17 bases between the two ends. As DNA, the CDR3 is TGTGCCAGCAGCGCCTTCGACGCCCCTATGGGCTACACCTTC. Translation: CASSAFDAPMGYTF. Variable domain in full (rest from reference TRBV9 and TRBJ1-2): DSGVTQTPKHLITATGQRVTLRCSPRSGDLSVYWYQQSLDQGLQFLIQYYNGEERAKGNILERFSAQQFPDLHSELNLSSLELGDSALYFCASSAFDAPMGYTFGSGTRLTVV.

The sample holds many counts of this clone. The CDR3 region is CASSELAGGPSDTQYF. CDR3 bases: TGTGCCAGCAGTGAACTAGCGGGAGGGCCATCAGATACGCAGTATTTT. The chain recombines TRBV6-1 with TRBJ2-3; 12 nucleotides align to TRBD2. In germline, CDR1 is MNHNS, CDR2 SASEGT. The CDR3 covers 16 residues. V trimming: 2 bases; J trimming: 4 bases; junction bases outside the gene matches: 4.

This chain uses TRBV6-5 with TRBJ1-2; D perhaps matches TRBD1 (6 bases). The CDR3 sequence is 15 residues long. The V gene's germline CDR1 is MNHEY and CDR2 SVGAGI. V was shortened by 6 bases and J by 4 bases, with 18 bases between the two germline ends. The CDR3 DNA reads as TGTGCCAGCAGCCCGAGAGGGGACACTGGCTATGGCTACACCTTC. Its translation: CASSPRGDTGYGYTF.

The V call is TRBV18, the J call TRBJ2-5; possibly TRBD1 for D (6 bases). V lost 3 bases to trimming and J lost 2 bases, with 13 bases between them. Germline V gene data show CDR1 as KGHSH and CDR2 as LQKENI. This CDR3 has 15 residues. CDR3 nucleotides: TGTGCCAGCTCACCGAGGACAGCGTTTCAAGAGACCCAGTACTTC. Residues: CASSPRTAFQETQYF.

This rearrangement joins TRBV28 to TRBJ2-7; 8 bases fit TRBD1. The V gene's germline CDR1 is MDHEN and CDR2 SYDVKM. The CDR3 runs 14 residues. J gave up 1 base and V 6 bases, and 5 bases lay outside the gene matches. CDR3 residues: CASRLGQGSYEQYF. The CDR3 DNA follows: TGTGCCAGCAGGTTAGGACAGGGTTCCTACGAGCAGTACTTC.

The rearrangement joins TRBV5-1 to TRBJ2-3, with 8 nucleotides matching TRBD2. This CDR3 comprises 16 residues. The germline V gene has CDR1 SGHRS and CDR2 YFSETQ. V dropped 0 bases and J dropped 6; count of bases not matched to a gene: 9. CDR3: CASSLVASGSIDTQYF. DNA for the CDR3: TGCGCCAGCAGCTTGGTCGCTAGCGGGTCGATCGATACGCAGTATTTT. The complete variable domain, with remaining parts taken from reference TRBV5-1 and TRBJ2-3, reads KAGVTQTPRYLIKTRGQQVTLSCSPISGHRSVSWYQQTPGQGLQFLFEYFSETQRNKGNFPGRFSGRQFSNSRSEMNVSTLELGDSALYLCASSLVASGSIDTQYFGPGTRLTVL.

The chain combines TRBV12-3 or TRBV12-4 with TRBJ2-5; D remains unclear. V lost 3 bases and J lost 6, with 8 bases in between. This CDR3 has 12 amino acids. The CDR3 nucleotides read TGTGCCAGCAGTTTCAATCAGAAGACCCAGTACTTC. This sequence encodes CASSFNQKTQYF.

CDR3 region: CASSQEPGTYEQYF. The CDR3 nucleotides read TGCGCCAGCAGCCAAGAACCGGGGACCTACGAGCAGTACTTC. The V call is TRBV4-1, the J call TRBJ2-7, with D possibly being TRBD2 (5 bases). CDR1 is MGHRA, CDR2 YSYEKL, per germline. This CDR3 is 14 amino acids long. Trimming cost V 0 bases and J 2 bases, with 8 bases left between them.

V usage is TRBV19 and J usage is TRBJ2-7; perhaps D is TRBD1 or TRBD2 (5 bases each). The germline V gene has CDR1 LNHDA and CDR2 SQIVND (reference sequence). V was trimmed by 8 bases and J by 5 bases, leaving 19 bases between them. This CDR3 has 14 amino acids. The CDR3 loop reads CASSDARGVDEQYF. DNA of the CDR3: TGTGCCAGTTCCGACGCGCGAGGGGTAGACGAGCAGTACTTC.

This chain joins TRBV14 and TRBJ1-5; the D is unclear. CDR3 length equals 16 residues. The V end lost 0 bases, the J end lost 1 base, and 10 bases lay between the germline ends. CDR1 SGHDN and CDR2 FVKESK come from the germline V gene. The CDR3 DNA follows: TGTGCCAGCAGCCAAGACCCAAGAGGGAGCAATCAGCCCCAGCATTTT. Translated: CASSQDPRGSNQPQHF.

CDR3 amino acids: CASSLEQNSNQPQHF. The CDR3 bases are TGTGCCAGCAGCTTAGAGCAGAATAGCAATCAGCCCCAGCATTTT. V is TRBV7-2 and J is TRBJ1-5, with D unresolved. The ends were cut back, 1 base at V and 0 bases at J, with 7 bases in the middle. CDR1 SGHTA and CDR2 FQGNSA come from the germline V gene. This CDR3 region has 15 residues. The whole variable domain, filled in from reference TRBV7-2 and TRBJ1-5, reads GAGVSQSPSNKVTEKGKDVELRCDPISGHTALYWYRQSLGQGLEFLIYFQGNSAPDKSGLPSDRFSAERTGGSVSTLTIQRTQQEDSAVYLCASSLEQNSNQPQHFGDGTRLSIL.

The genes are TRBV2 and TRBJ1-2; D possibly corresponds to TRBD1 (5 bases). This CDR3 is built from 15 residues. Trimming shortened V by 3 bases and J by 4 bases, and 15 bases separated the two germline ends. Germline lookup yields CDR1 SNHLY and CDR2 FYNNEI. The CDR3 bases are TGTGCCAGCAGTGAGTCAGGGAGGCGGAGCTATGGCTACACCTTC. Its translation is CASSESGRRSYGYTF.

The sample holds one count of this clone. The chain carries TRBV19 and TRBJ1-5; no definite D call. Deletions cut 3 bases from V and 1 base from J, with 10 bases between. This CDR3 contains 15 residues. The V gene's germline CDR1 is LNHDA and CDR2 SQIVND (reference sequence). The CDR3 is CASSIGGPSNQPQHF. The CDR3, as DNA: TGTGCCAGTAGTATTGGAGGACCAAGCAATCAGCCCCAGCATTTT.

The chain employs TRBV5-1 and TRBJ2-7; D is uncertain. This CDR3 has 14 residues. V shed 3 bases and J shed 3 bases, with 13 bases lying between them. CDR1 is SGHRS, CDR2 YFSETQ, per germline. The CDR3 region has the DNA TGCGCCAGCAGCTACGACTCCGAACGCTACGAGCAGTACTTC. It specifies CASSYDSERYEQYF.

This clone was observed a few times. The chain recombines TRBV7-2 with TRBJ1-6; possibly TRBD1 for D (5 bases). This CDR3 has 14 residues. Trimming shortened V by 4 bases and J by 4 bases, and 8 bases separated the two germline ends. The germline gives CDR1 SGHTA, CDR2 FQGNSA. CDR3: CASSYRSYNSPLHF. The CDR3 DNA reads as TGTGCCAGCAGCTACAGGTCTTATAATTCACCCCTCCACTTT.

CDR3 amino acids: CASSPGTGRQPQHF. For the CDR3, the DNA is TGTGCCAGCAGCCCTGGGACAGGGAGGCAGCCCCAGCATTTT. The genes are TRBV3-1 (or the pseudogene TRBV3-2) and TRBJ1-5; 9 positions agree with TRBD1. Trimming cost V 4 bases and J 7 bases; bases outside gene matches: 5. CDR1 is LGHDT, CDR2 YNNKEL, per germline (reference sequence). This CDR3 is 14 amino acids long.

The CDR3 here is CASSVVTALAKNIQYF. The CDR3, as DNA: TGTGCCAGTAGTGTAGTGACAGCTCTGGCCAAAAACATTCAGTACTTC. The gene calls are TRBV19 and TRBJ2-4; D is possibly TRBD1 (5 bases). V lost 5 bases and J lost 1, with 15 bases in between. Germline V gene data show CDR1 as LNHDA and CDR2 as SQIVND (reference sequence). This CDR3 contains 16 residues.

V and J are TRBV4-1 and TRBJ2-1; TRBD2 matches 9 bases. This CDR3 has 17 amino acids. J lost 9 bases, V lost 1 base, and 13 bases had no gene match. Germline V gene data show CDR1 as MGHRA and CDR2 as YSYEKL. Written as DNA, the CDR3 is TGCGCCAGCAGCCAAGCATCGGGCGGGGGGGTGGTAATTGAGCAGTTCTTC. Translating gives CASSQASGGGVVIEQFF.

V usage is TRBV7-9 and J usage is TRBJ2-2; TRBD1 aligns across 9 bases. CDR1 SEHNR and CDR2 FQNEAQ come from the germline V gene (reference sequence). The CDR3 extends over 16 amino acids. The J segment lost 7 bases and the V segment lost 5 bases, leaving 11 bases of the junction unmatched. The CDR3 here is CASSPQTGGRGGELFF. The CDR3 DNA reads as TGTGCCAGCAGCCCACAAACAGGGGGCAGGGGCGGGGAGCTGTTTTTT. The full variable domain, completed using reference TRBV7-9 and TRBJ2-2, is DTGVSQNPRHKITKRGQNVTFRCDPISEHNRLYWYRQTLGQGPEFLTYFQNEAQLEKSRLLSDRFSAERPKGSFSTLEIQRTEQGDSAMYLCASSPQTGGRGGELFFGEGSRLTVL.

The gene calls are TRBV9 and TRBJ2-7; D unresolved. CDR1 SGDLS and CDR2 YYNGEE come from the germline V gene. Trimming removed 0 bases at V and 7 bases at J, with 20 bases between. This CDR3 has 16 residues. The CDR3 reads CASSVATQTALREQYF. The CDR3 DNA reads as TGTGCCAGCAGCGTAGCTACCCAGACTGCTTTACGGGAGCAGTACTTC. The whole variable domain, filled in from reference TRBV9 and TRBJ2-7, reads DSGVTQTPKHLITATGQRVTLRCSPRSGDLSVYWYQQSLDQGLQFLIQYYNGEERAKGNILERFSAQQFPDLHSELNLSSLELGDSALYFCASSVATQTALREQYFGPGTRLTVT.

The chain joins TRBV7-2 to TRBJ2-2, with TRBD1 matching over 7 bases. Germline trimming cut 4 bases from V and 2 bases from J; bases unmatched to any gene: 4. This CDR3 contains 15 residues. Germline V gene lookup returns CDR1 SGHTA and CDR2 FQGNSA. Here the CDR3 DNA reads TGTGCCAGCAGCTCCGGACAGGCAAACACCGGGGAGCTGTTTTTT. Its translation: CASSSGQANTGELFF.

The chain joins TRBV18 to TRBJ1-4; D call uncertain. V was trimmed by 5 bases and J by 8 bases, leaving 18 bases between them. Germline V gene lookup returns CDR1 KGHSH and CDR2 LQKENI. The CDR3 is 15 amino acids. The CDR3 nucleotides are TGTGCCAGCTCATTCGTCCCCCCTCCCGAGGAAAAACTGTTTTTT. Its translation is CASSFVPPPEEKLFF.

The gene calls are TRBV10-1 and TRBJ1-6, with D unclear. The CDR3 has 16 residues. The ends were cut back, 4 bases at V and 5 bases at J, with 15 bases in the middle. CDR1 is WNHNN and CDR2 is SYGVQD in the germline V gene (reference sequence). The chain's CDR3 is CASSVKAEPNNSPLHF. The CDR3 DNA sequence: TGCGCCAGCAGTGTGAAGGCCGAACCAAATAATTCACCCCTCCACTTT.

CDR3 sequence reads: CASRTGEDTGELFF. For the CDR3, the DNA is TGTGCCAGCCGAACAGGGGAGGACACCGGGGAGCTGTTTTTT. This sequence joins TRBV7-7 and TRBJ2-2; the D gene is possibly TRBD1 (7 bases). Germline lookup yields CDR1 SSHAT and CDR2 FNYEAQ (reference sequence). This CDR3 has 14 residues. V lost 8 bases, J lost 3 bases, and 13 bases lay in between.

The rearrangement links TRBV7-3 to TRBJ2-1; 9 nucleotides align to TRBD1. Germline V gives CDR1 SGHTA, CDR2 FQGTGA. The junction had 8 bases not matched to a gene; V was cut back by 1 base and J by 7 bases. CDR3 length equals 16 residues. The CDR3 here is CASSLSTGGARNEQFF. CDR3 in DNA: TGTGCCAGCAGCTTAAGTACAGGGGGCGCGAGGAATGAGCAGTTCTTC.